These 30 T cell receptor beta chains came from one sample sequenced in a study of cytotoxic CD8 clonotypes in ibrutinib-treated CLL. The repertoire was sequenced with immunoSEQ multiplex PCR; TCRdb's copy has only in-frame clones and lacks some. The sample includes about 140,000 clones, roughly 80% of them seen just once. Sample: PBMCs, taken after 12 months of ibrutinib treatment. These receptors were collected from a human donor with chronic lymphocytic leukemia.

The gene calls are TRBV10-3 and TRBJ2-1, with TRBD2 identical over 10 bases. This CDR3 contains 16 residues. Germline V gene data show CDR1 as ENHRY and CDR2 as SYGVKD. With V trimmed by 3 bases and J by 3 bases, 5 bases remained unmatched. The CDR3 is CAISEGLAVNYNEQFF. As DNA, the CDR3 is TGTGCCATCAGTGAAGGACTAGCGGTGAACTACAATGAGCAGTTCTTC.

This clone was picked up a small number of times. This rearrangement joins TRBV5-1 to TRBJ1-5; TRBD1 might be the D (5 bases). V dropped 4 bases and J dropped 3 bases, with 11 bases sitting between them. This CDR3 comprises 14 residues. The germline gives CDR1 SGHRS, CDR2 YFSETQ. The CDR3 DNA follows: TGCGCCAGCAGCCCAGAGGGGAACAATCAGCCCCAGCATTTT. This sequence encodes CASSPEGNNQPQHF.

Only a few counts were recorded for this clone. The CDR3 region has the DNA TGTGCCAGCAGTTTGTCGGACTCTGGAAACACCATATATTTT. Amino acid sequence: CASSLSDSGNTIYF. The V call is TRBV28, the J call TRBJ1-3, with unresolved D. The CDR3 spans 14 residues. The V gene lost 3 bases and the J gene lost 0 bases, with 6 bases spanning the gap. Looked up from germline, CDR1 is MDHEN and CDR2 is SYDVKM.

The CDR3 sequence is CASSWGRTAGSEQFF. The CDR3 region has the DNA TGTGCCAGCAGTTGGGGGCGCACCGCCGGTAGTGAGCAGTTCTTC. The genes are TRBV27 and TRBJ2-1, with D perhaps matching TRBD1 (6 bases). CDR1 and CDR2 from the germline V gene are MNHEY and SMNVEV (reference sequence). CDR3 length: 15 residues. V was cut by 4 bases and J by 9 bases, with 19 bases left in between.

V gene TRBV7-3 combines with J gene TRBJ2-3; D may be TRBD2 (5 bases). In germline, CDR1 is SGHTA, CDR2 FQGTGA. This CDR3 region has 16 residues. V gave up 0 bases and J gave up 3 bases, with 13 bases separating them. The CDR3 loop is CASSLTGPSGTDTQYF. In DNA, the CDR3 is TGTGCCAGCAGCTTAACCGGCCCCTCGGGGACAGATACGCAGTATTTT.

This chain uses TRBV19 with TRBJ2-5; 7 bases are shared with TRBD1. The CDR3 runs to 16 residues. The ends lost 4 bases at V and 4 bases at J; junction bases unmatched: 12. Looked up from germline, CDR1 is LNHDA and CDR2 is SQIVND (reference sequence). The CDR3 protein is CASSTTGDRVRETQYF. Written as DNA, the CDR3 is TGTGCCAGTAGTACAACAGGGGATCGTGTGCGAGAGACCCAGTACTTC.

CDR3: CASSETSGRETQYF. CDR3 coding DNA: TGTGCCAGCAGTGAAACTAGCGGGAGAGAGACCCAGTACTTC. The chain joins TRBV2 to TRBJ2-5; 11 bases line up with TRBD2. The germline V gene has CDR1 SNHLY and CDR2 FYNNEI. The CDR3 contains 14 residues. Trimming took 2 bases from V and 4 from J; bases not matched to a gene: 0.

The V and J genes are TRBV30 and TRBJ2-3, with 10 bases identical to TRBD2. The CDR3 length is 17 residues. After removal of 2 bases from V and 0 bases from J, the junction contained 8 bases not matched to a gene. CDR1 GTSNPN and CDR2 SVGIG come from the germline V gene (reference sequence). CDR3 in DNA: TGTGCCTGGAGTTCCGACGGACTAGCGGACAGCACAGATACGCAGTATTTT. Translation: CAWSSDGLADSTDTQYF.

CDR3 DNA sequence: TGTGCCAGCAGTTTATCATATATGTCGCCAGGGAAATTCTACGAGCAGTACTTC. Its translation: CASSLSYMSPGKFYEQYF. This sequence joins TRBV27 and TRBJ2-7; a weak D match, TRBD1 (5 bases). The germline V gene encodes CDR1 MNHEY and CDR2 SMNVEV (reference sequence). V lost 0 bases to trimming and J lost 3 bases, with 21 bases between them. CDR3 size: 18 residues.

The J gene is TRBJ2-5, the V gene TRBV7-2; either TRBD1 or TRBD2 may supply D (6 bases each). The CDR3 has 16 amino acids. CDR1 SGHTA and CDR2 FQGNSA come from the germline V gene. V was clipped by 6 bases and J by 2 bases, with 19 bases between them. For the CDR3, the DNA is TGTGCCAGCAGACCGGATGGGGGGCCGCCACAAGAGACCCAGTACTTC. Its protein product is CASRPDGGPPQETQYF.

The rearrangement uses TRBV11-3 and TRBJ2-2; the D gene is possibly TRBD2 (5 bases). Germline assignment: CDR1 SGHNT and CDR2 YENEEA. CDR3 size: 15 residues. Trimming removed 6 bases from V and 7 bases from J, with 18 bases in between. CDR3 sequence: CASSPIGLANGELFF. The CDR3 coding sequence is TGTGCCAGCAGTCCAATTGGGCTAGCCAACGGGGAGCTGTTTTTT.

V is TRBV5-5 and J is TRBJ2-2, with 10 bases matching TRBD2. Germline CDR1 reads SGHKS; CDR2 reads YYEKEE (reference sequence). Trimming removed 10 bases from V and 7 bases from J; junction bases left unmatched: 10. This CDR3 is built from 14 residues. The CDR3 sequence is CAQGVAGGNGELFF. CDR3 in DNA: TGTGCCCAAGGAGTAGCGGGAGGCAACGGGGAGCTGTTTTTT.

This chain joins TRBV27 and TRBJ1-5; the D gene is possibly TRBD1 (5 bases). Between the trimmed V and J ends, which lost 4 bases and 1 base, there was a span of 8 bases. Germline V gene sequence: CDR1 MNHEY, CDR2 SMNVEV (reference sequence). There are 14 residues in the CDR3. The CDR3 loop reads CASSSWDSNQPQHF. The CDR3 DNA sequence: TGTGCCAGCAGTTCTTGGGACAGCAATCAGCCCCAGCATTTT.

The chain links TRBV4-2 to TRBJ2-7; D perhaps matches TRBD2 (6 bases). The CDR3 is 15 amino acids. In germline, CDR1 is LGHNA, CDR2 YNFKEQ. Trimming pared 4 bases from V and 0 bases from J, leaving 13 bases between. The CDR3 coding sequence is TGTGCCAGCAGCCTATCAACCGGGGGCTCCTACGAGCAGTACTTC. Amino acids: CASSLSTGGSYEQYF.

V and J are TRBV10-1 and TRBJ2-5; D is ambiguous. Looked up from germline, CDR1 is WNHNN and CDR2 is SYGVQD (reference sequence). The CDR3 covers 15 residues. V dropped 6 bases and J dropped 5 bases, with 19 bases sitting between them. This CDR3 is CASSPFRVPSETQYF. CDR3 nucleotide sequence: TGCGCCAGCAGCCCGTTCCGGGTGCCAAGCGAGACCCAGTACTTC.

The chain couples TRBV2 to TRBJ2-2, with a tentative D call TRBD1 (5 bases). Germline V lookup: CDR1 SNHLY, CDR2 FYNNEI. Trimming pared 6 bases from V and 9 bases from J, leaving 14 bases between. The CDR3 is 13 amino acids. Here the CDR3 DNA reads TGTGCCAGCAGGACTCCTACAGGTCGGGAGCTGTTTTTT. It yields the protein CASRTPTGRELFF.

The genes are TRBV7-3 and TRBJ1-1; D is unclear. V lost 2 bases and J lost 5, with 12 bases in between. The germline gives CDR1 SGHTA, CDR2 FQGTGA. The CDR3 length is 14 residues. As DNA, the CDR3 is TGTGCCAGCAGCTTAGACCCTACGGATACTGAAGCTTTCTTT. Its translation is CASSLDPTDTEAFF. Full variable domain (outside the CDR3, taken from reference TRBV7-3 and TRBJ1-1): GAGVSQTPSNKVTEKGKYVELRCDPISGHTALYWYRQSLGQGPEFLIYFQGTGAADDSGLPNDRFFAVRPEGSVSTLKIQRTERGDSAVYLCASSLDPTDTEAFFGQGTRLTVV.

V is TRBV29-1 and J is TRBJ1-1; D is undetermined. The V gene lost 3 bases and the J gene lost 0 bases, with 8 bases spanning the gap. From germline, CDR1 is SQVTM and CDR2 ANQGSEA. The CDR3 extends over 13 amino acids. CDR3 protein: CSVDAGLNTEAFF. The CDR3 DNA reads TGCAGCGTTGACGCAGGCCTGAACACTGAAGCTTTCTTT.

The rearrangement joins TRBV10-1 to TRBJ2-3; TRBD2 aligns across 9 bases. The CDR3 is 18 residues long. The germline V gene encodes CDR1 WNHNN and CDR2 SYGVQD (reference sequence). Unmatched junction bases numbered 24, after V lost 11 bases and J lost 6 bases. The CDR3 loop reads CALAQEAGGKVAPDTQYF. CDR3 bases: TGCGCCCTGGCCCAGGAAGCGGGGGGCAAAGTAGCCCCGGATACGCAGTATTTT.

This clone has only a few counts. J is TRBJ1-4 and V is TRBV30; TRBD1 aligns across 7 bases. Germline V gene sequence: CDR1 GTSNPN, CDR2 SVGIG (reference sequence). The CDR3 extends over 15 amino acids. With V trimmed by 0 bases and J by 1 base, 2 bases remained unmatched. For the CDR3, the DNA is TGTGCCTGGAGTGTACCAGGGGGAACTAATGAAAAACTGTTTTTT. It yields the protein CAWSVPGGTNEKLFF.

The rearrangement uses TRBV21-1 and TRBJ2-2. TRBV21-1 is deemed a pseudogene. The CDR3 has 17 amino acids. The CDR3, as DNA: TGTGCCAGCAGCAAAAGGGGGGCGACACCGAACACCGGGGAGCTGTTTTTT. It yields the protein CASSKRGATPNTGELFF.

The chain joins TRBV19 to TRBJ1-4; D uncertain. Trimming took off 3 bases at V and 4 bases at J, with 9 bases between the two ends. Germline assignment: CDR1 LNHDA and CDR2 SQIVND (reference sequence). The CDR3 consists of 14 residues. CDR3 nucleotide sequence: TGTGCCAGTAGTATGACGATTAATAATGAAAAACTGTTTTTT. As protein: CASSMTINNEKLFF.

The gene calls are TRBV30 and TRBJ1-6, with D hard to call. V lost 5 bases and J lost 13, with 21 bases in between. The germline CDR1 and CDR2 sequences are GTSNPN and SVGIG (reference sequence). The CDR3 extends over 14 amino acids. CDR3: CAWGSRLVSAPLHF. CDR3 in DNA: TGTGCCTGGGGTTCCCGGCTCGTTTCTGCTCCCCTCCACTTT.

The chain combines TRBV5-1 with TRBJ2-5; TRBD2 might be the D (5 bases). From germline, CDR1 is SGHRS and CDR2 YFSETQ. The V end lost 0 bases, the J end lost 4 bases, and 13 bases lay between the germline ends. CDR3 length: 15 amino acids. CDR3 in DNA: TGCGCCAGCAGCTTGGTAGTAGCCCGGGGAGAGACCCAGTACTTC. Protein sequence: CASSLVVARGETQYF.

The CDR3 region has the DNA TGTGCCAGCAGCTTGAAGGGGAGCACTGAAGCTTTCTTT. Protein product: CASSLKGSTEAFF. The genes are TRBV5-8 and TRBJ1-1; tentative D call: TRBD1 (5 bases). This CDR3 is built from 13 residues. CDR1 is SGHTS and CDR2 is YDEGEE in the germline V gene. V was pared by 1 base and J by 4 bases, with 8 bases between.

The chain is built from TRBV29-1 and TRBJ1-1, with D unresolved. Trimming removed 0 bases from V and 10 bases from J, with 12 bases in between. CDR3 length: 12 residues. Germline assignment: CDR1 SQVTM and CDR2 ANQGSEA. CDR3 in DNA: TGCAGCGTTGAAGACCATGGAGGAGGAGCTTTCTTT. Translating it yields CSVEDHGGGAFF. Supplemented by reference TRBV29-1 and TRBJ1-1, the full variable domain reads SAVISQKPSRDICQRGTSLTIQCQVDSQVTMMFWYRQQPGQSLTLIATANQGSEATYESGFVIDKFPISRPNLTFSTLTVSNMSPEDSSIYLCSVEDHGGGAFFGQGTRLTVV.

This chain joins TRBV4-3 and TRBJ2-1; 7 nucleotides agree with TRBD2. V gave up 0 bases and J gave up 5 bases; unmatched junction bases: 7. The germline V gene encodes CDR1 LGHNA and CDR2 YSLEER. This CDR3 has 16 residues. The DNA of the CDR3 is TGCGCCAGCAGCCAAGAGAGAGGGAGGGCCGACAATGAGCAGTTCTTC. It codes for CASSQERGRADNEQFF.

The V gene is TRBV27, the J gene TRBJ2-7; possibly TRBD1 or TRBD2 for D (5 bases each). V was clipped by 3 bases and J by 7 bases, with 16 bases between them. CDR3 length: 14 residues. Germline assignment: CDR1 MNHEY and CDR2 SMNVEV (reference sequence). DNA for the CDR3: TGTGCCAGCAGTTTTATCTTCCGGGACGGGGAGCAGTACTTC. As protein: CASSFIFRDGEQYF.

This chain connects TRBV30 to TRBJ1-5; D is undetermined. Trimming removed 0 bases from V and 4 bases from J, with 7 bases in between. This CDR3 region has 13 residues. Germline values: CDR1 GTSNPN, CDR2 SVGIG (reference sequence). DNA for the CDR3: TGTGCCTGGAGTGTCCAGGATAATCAGCCCCAGCATTTT. Amino acids: CAWSVQDNQPQHF. The full variable domain, rest sourced from reference TRBV30 and TRBJ1-5, is SQTIHQWPATLVQPVGSPLSLECTVEGTSNPNLYWYRQAAGRGLQLLFYSVGIGQISSEVPQNLSASRPQDRQFILSSKKLLLSDSGFYLCAWSVQDNQPQHFGDGTRLSIL.

The J gene is TRBJ1-5, the V gene TRBV28, with D unclear. The CDR3 consists of 14 residues. Germline V gene data show CDR1 as MDHEN and CDR2 as SYDVKM. The V end lost 2 bases, the J end lost 5 bases, and 10 bases lay between the germline ends. The CDR3 DNA sequence: TGTGCCAGCAGTTTACGTGGACCTTATCAGCCCCAGCATTTT. This gives the protein CASSLRGPYQPQHF.